Only a few counts were recorded for the clone carrying this T cell receptor (beta chain). Its cognate antigen is unknown. These data belong to a study of CD8+ T cells in alopecia areata. Overall study context: Dosing with tofacitinib proceeded for 6 to 18 months, followed by 6 months off drug. Study results and caveats: It was observed that many expanded lesional clones persisted in scalp and blood during tofacitinib.

The CDR3 totals 12 residues. V trimming: 10 bases; J trimming: 8 bases; junction bases outside the gene matches: 4. Germline CDR1 reads ENHRY; CDR2 reads SYGVKD. In each case, RNA was isolated and then reverse transcribed into cDNA as the sequencing template. Clones were sequenced by immunoSEQ multiplex PCR, and TCRdb holds only the in-frame ones, with some missing. The profile shows roughly 180,000 clones, roughly three fifths of them singletons. Stated treatment: oral pan-JAK inhibitor, 5-10 mg twice daily. The rearrangement links TRBV10-3 to TRBJ2-1; 11 nucleotides match TRBD1. This receptor was identified in a human donor with alopecia areata. Sequences were derived from CD4+ T cells sorted from blood, sampled at week 4, from a patient treated with tofacitinib. As DNA, the CDR3 is TGTGCCACCCGGGACAGGGGGGATGAGCAGTTCTTC. Translating it yields CATRDRGDEQFF.